The 27 T cell receptor beta chains listed next were all sequenced from one sample in a study of T cell responses to AZD1222 COVID-19 vaccine. Libraries were prepared by immunoSEQ multiplex PCR; TCRdb keeps only in-frame clonotypes and omits some of them. The table has 57,000 or so clones, about four fifths seen once. The sample in question was peripheral blood, obtained 28 days after the second AZD1222 dose. These receptors all stem from an adult who received the AZD1222 COVID-19 vaccine.

The chain joins TRBV6-6 to TRBJ2-7; 7 bases fit TRBD1. V was pared by 6 bases and J by 3 bases, with 2 bases of the junction left unmatched. The V gene's germline CDR1 is MNHNY and CDR2 SVGAGI (reference sequence). This CDR3 spans 12 amino acids. CDR3 in amino acids: CASSRQGYEQYF. The CDR3, as DNA: TGTGCCAGCAGCCGACAGGGCTACGAGCAGTACTTC.

This sequence joins TRBV28 and TRBJ2-7; 7 bases map to TRBD2. The CDR3 consists of 14 residues. The V gene's germline CDR1 is MDHEN and CDR2 SYDVKM. J lost 2 bases, V lost 6 bases, and 7 bases had no gene match. CDR3 amino acids: CASRTGGPPYEQYF. The CDR3, as DNA: TGTGCCAGCAGGACGGGAGGCCCCCCCTACGAGCAGTACTTC.

The rearrangement joins TRBV15 to TRBJ1-1, with TRBD1 as a possible D gene (6 bases). Between the trimmed V and J ends, which lost 9 bases and 2 bases, there was a span of 16 bases. This CDR3 comprises 14 residues. Germline assignment: CDR1 LNHNV and CDR2 YYDKDF (reference sequence). CDR3 sequence (DNA): TGTGCCACAAAGGGAGGGGGTCGAAACACTGAAGCTTTCTTT. Amino acids: CATKGGGRNTEAFF.

This clone was detected only a few times. V is TRBV4-1 and J is TRBJ2-3; 8 bases agree with TRBD1. The CDR3 totals 16 residues. J lost 2 bases, V lost 0 bases, and 4 bases had no gene match. The V gene's germline CDR1 is MGHRA and CDR2 YSYEKL. This CDR3 is CASSQDSGQATDTQYF. The CDR3, as DNA: TGCGCCAGCAGCCAAGATTCGGGACAGGCCACAGATACGCAGTATTTT.

In its sample, this clone was seen once. The V and J genes are TRBV5-4 and TRBJ2-2, with 10 bases fitting TRBD2. CDR3 size: 16 residues. Trimming took 3 bases from V and 7 from J; bases not matched to a gene: 9. The V gene's germline CDR1 is SGHNT and CDR2 YYREEE (reference sequence). CDR3 nucleotide sequence: TGTGCCAGCAGCTGGCTAGCGGGAGCGGTAGGCGGGGAGCTGTTTTTT. Its protein product is CASSWLAGAVGGELFF.

The chain employs TRBV27 and TRBJ2-5, with D tentatively TRBD2 (6 bases). Between the trimmed V and J ends, which lost 4 bases and 3 bases, there was a span of 15 bases. Germline CDR1 and CDR2: MNHEY and SMNVEV (reference sequence). This CDR3 region has 15 residues. The CDR3 bases are TGTGCCAGCAGTTGGGCTAGCGCGTATAAAGAGACCCAGTACTTC. Protein sequence: CASSWASAYKETQYF.

This clone has a handful of counts. This CDR3 is CASSYSGRVNQPQHF. The CDR3 DNA reads as TGTGCCAGCAGTTACTCTGGACGGGTCAATCAGCCCCAGCATTTT. The chain joins TRBV6-5 to TRBJ1-5; D is uncertain. V shed 0 bases and J shed 3 bases, with 9 bases lying between them. In germline, CDR1 is MNHEY, CDR2 SVGAGI. CDR3 length equals 15 residues.

This clone was recorded once. J is TRBJ1-1 and V is TRBV4-1, with TRBD1 identical over 10 bases. CDR1 and CDR2 from the germline V gene are MGHRA and YSYEKL. Trimming at V came to 1 base and at J to 6 bases, leaving 8 bases not matched to a gene. This CDR3 is 16 amino acids long. CDR3 in DNA: TGCGCCAGCAGCCAAGGACAGGGGGCCCCAGCCGCTGAAGCTTTCTTT. Translating gives CASSQGQGAPAAEAFF.

The rearrangement links TRBV7-9 to TRBJ1-5; D possibly corresponds to TRBD1 (6 bases). CDR1 is SEHNR, CDR2 FQNEAQ, per germline (reference sequence). V was cut by 1 base and J by 4 bases, with 14 bases left in between. This CDR3 is built from 16 residues. The CDR3 loop reads CASSLGAGATNQPQHF. CDR3 DNA: TGTGCCAGCAGCTTAGGGGCAGGGGCTACTAATCAGCCCCAGCATTTT.

This clone has just one count. The chain couples TRBV4-2 to TRBJ2-7; D may match TRBD1 or TRBD2 (6 bases each). V dropped 4 bases and J dropped 4 bases, with 17 bases sitting between them. CDR3 length equals 15 residues. Germline CDR1 LGHNA, CDR2 YNFKEQ. The CDR3 DNA reads TGTGCCAGCAGCCCAGGAGGGGGGTGGGATTACGAGCAGTACTTC. Encoded protein: CASSPGGGWDYEQYF.

This chain connects TRBV28 to TRBJ2-7; tentatively, D is TRBD1 (5 bases). V gave up 9 bases and J gave up 6 bases, with 12 bases separating them. The CDR3 is 11 residues long. Germline lookup yields CDR1 MDHEN and CDR2 SYDVKM. The CDR3, as DNA: TGTGCCAGTCAGGGTTCTCGCGAGCAGTACTTC. Residues: CASQGSREQYF.

This clone was counted a single time. The chain combines TRBV11-2 with TRBJ1-3; D possibly corresponds to TRBD1 (5 bases). The germline CDR1 and CDR2 sequences are SGHAT and FQNNGV. There are 16 residues in the CDR3. Trimming took 2 bases from V and 0 from J, leaving 11 bases between them. The chain's CDR3 is CASSLSGAYSGNTIYF. As DNA, the CDR3 is TGTGCCAGCAGCTTAAGTGGGGCTTACTCTGGAAACACCATATATTTT.

The V call is TRBV5-1, the J call TRBJ1-6, with a tentative D call TRBD1 (5 bases). Trimming took 5 bases from V and 7 from J, leaving 19 bases between them. The germline V gene encodes CDR1 SGHRS and CDR2 YFSETQ. This CDR3 is 16 amino acids long. CDR3 sequence (DNA): TGCGCCAGCAGTTCAGGTGGGGGACTCTCCAATTCACCCCTCCACTTT. Translated, it gives CASSSGGGLSNSPLHF.

The chain is built from TRBV19 and TRBJ2-3; 7 nucleotides match TRBD1. Trimming cost V 4 bases and J 2 bases; bases outside gene matches: 9. This CDR3 region has 16 residues. Germline CDR1 reads LNHDA; CDR2 reads SQIVND (reference sequence). CDR3 sequence (DNA): TGTGCCAGTAGTACCCGGGACAGACTTCCCACAGATACGCAGTATTTT. Its translation is CASSTRDRLPTDTQYF.

The V and J genes are TRBV28 and TRBJ2-7; D call uncertain. The CDR3 has 13 residues. V was pared by 8 bases and J by 0 bases, with 11 bases between. Germline V gene sequence: CDR1 MDHEN, CDR2 SYDVKM. The CDR3: CASYGPNSYEQYF. As DNA, the CDR3 is TGTGCCAGCTATGGTCCTAACTCCTACGAGCAGTACTTC. The full variable domain, with the rest looked up from reference TRBV28 and TRBJ2-7, is DVKVTQSSRYLVKRTGEKVFLECVQDMDHENMFWYRQDPGLGLRLIYFSYDVKMKEKGDIPEGYSVSREKKERFSLILESASTNQTSMYLCASYGPNSYEQYFGPGTRLTVT.

The chain is built from TRBV19 and TRBJ2-6, with unresolved D. The CDR3 is made up of 14 amino acids. The ends were cut back, 8 bases at V and 0 bases at J, with 8 bases in the middle. The germline CDR1 and CDR2 sequences are LNHDA and SQIVND (reference sequence). As DNA, the CDR3 is TGTGCCAGTGTAACCAGCTCTGGGGCCAACGTCCTGACTTTC. Residues: CASVTSSGANVLTF.

J is TRBJ2-5 and V is TRBV6-5, with 7 bases lining up with TRBD1. CDR3 length equals 16 residues. Germline CDR1 MNHEY, CDR2 SVGAGI. Unmatched junction bases numbered 15, after V lost 0 bases and J lost 11 bases. The CDR3 sequence: CASSYSGIRQGQQQYF. The CDR3, as DNA: TGTGCCAGCAGTTACTCAGGTATCAGGCAGGGACAGCAGCAGTACTTC.

Written as DNA, the CDR3 is TGTGCCAGCAGTGAAGCCCGCGGCGGGAGCTCCTACGAGCAGTACTTC. The encoded protein is CASSEARGGSSYEQYF. The chain combines TRBV2 with TRBJ2-7; 7 bases fit TRBD2. Trimming removed 0 bases from V and 0 bases from J; junction bases left unmatched: 5. The V gene's germline CDR1 is SNHLY and CDR2 FYNNEI. CDR3 length equals 16 residues. Full variable domain (missing parts from reference TRBV2 and TRBJ2-7): EPEVTQTPSHQVTQMGQEVILRCVPISNHLYFYWYRQILGQKVEFLVSFYNNEISEKSEIFDDQFSVERPDGSNFTLKIRSTKLEDSAMYFCASSEARGGSSYEQYFGPGTRLTVT.

The J gene is TRBJ2-7, the V gene TRBV27, with D tentatively TRBD2 (5 bases). Between the trimmed V and J ends, which lost 5 bases and 3 bases, there was a span of 17 bases. This CDR3 comprises 15 residues. Germline loops: CDR1 MNHEY, CDR2 SMNVEV (reference sequence). The CDR3 sequence is CASSRKPGIDYEQYF. Written as DNA, the CDR3 is TGTGCCAGCAGTAGGAAACCCGGGATAGACTACGAGCAGTACTTC.

The rearrangement links TRBV11-1 to TRBJ2-7, with D uncertain. Germline-derived CDR1 and CDR2 are SGHAT and FQDESV (reference sequence). The CDR3 consists of 14 residues. Trimming pared 1 base from V and 5 bases from J, leaving 12 bases between. The CDR3: CASSLDPGRNEQYF. The CDR3 nucleotides read TGTGCCAGCAGCTTAGACCCAGGTAGGAACGAGCAGTACTTC.

The J gene is TRBJ1-6, the V gene TRBV6-5, with D possibly TRBD1 on 5 matching bases. In germline, CDR1 is MNHEY, CDR2 SVGAGI. V lost 7 bases, J lost 7 bases, and 17 bases lay in between. There are 15 residues in the CDR3. CDR3 in amino acids: CASTRDQGTNSPLHF. In DNA form, the CDR3 reads TGTGCCAGCACGAGAGACCAGGGTACCAATTCACCCCTCCACTTT.

This chain uses TRBV12-3 or TRBV12-4 with TRBJ1-2; weak D call: TRBD1 (5 bases). V dropped 1 base and J dropped 7 bases, with 10 bases sitting between them. The CDR3 consists of 13 residues. CDR3 amino acids: CASSLGQGGGYTF. Written as DNA, the CDR3 is TGTGCCAGCAGTTTAGGGCAGGGTGGTGGCTACACCTTC.

This chain joins TRBV7-3 and TRBJ2-1, with 12 positions matching TRBD2. This CDR3 comprises 15 residues. The trim removed 5 bases at V and 7 bases at J, leaving 6 bases unmatched. The germline gives CDR1 SGHTA, CDR2 FQGTGA. CDR3 coding DNA: TGTGCCAGCAGCCCGACTAGCGGGAGTCGTAATGAGCAGTTCTTC. It translates to CASSPTSGSRNEQFF.

This clone appeared once. The rearrangement uses TRBV18 and TRBJ2-2; TRBD2 is a possible D gene (5 bases). The V end lost 3 bases, the J end lost 2 bases, and 16 bases lay between the germline ends. CDR3 length: 17 amino acids. In germline, CDR1 is KGHSH, CDR2 LQKENI. CDR3 loop: CASSPTSGRGNTGELFF. The CDR3 region has the DNA TGTGCCAGCTCACCGACTTCCGGCCGGGGTAACACCGGGGAGCTGTTTTTT.

CDR3 residues: CASSRTLAGDINEQFF. CDR3 in DNA: TGTGCCAGCAGTCGTACACTAGCGGGAGATATCAATGAGCAGTTCTTC. The genes are TRBV28 and TRBJ2-1, with 11 bases matching TRBD2. The CDR3 runs to 16 residues. V shed 5 bases and J 6 bases; nucleotides not matched to a gene: 9. Germline loops: CDR1 MDHEN, CDR2 SYDVKM.

The chain combines TRBV28 with TRBJ1-6; 9 bases match TRBD1. The CDR3 is 15 amino acids. The germline V gene has CDR1 MDHEN and CDR2 SYDVKM. V trimming: 5 bases; J trimming: 10 bases; junction bases outside the gene matches: 9. This CDR3 is CASSAQTGGKSPLHF. CDR3 in DNA: TGTGCCAGCAGTGCCCAGACAGGGGGGAAATCACCCCTCCACTTT. The full variable domain, rest sourced from reference TRBV28 and TRBJ1-6, is DVKVTQSSRYLVKRTGEKVFLECVQDMDHENMFWYRQDPGLGLRLIYFSYDVKMKEKGDIPEGYSVSREKKERFSLILESASTNQTSMYLCASSAQTGGKSPLHFGNGTRLTVT.

The chain joins TRBV5-4 to TRBJ1-3; possibly TRBD1 for D (6 bases). The V end lost 4 bases, the J end lost 0 bases, and 14 bases lay between the germline ends. Looked up from germline, CDR1 is SGHNT and CDR2 is YYREEE (reference sequence). The CDR3 totals 16 residues. The CDR3 loop is CASSSKGQNSGNTIYF. DNA for the CDR3: TGTGCCAGCAGCAGCAAAGGACAGAACTCTGGAAACACCATATATTTT. The full variable domain, completed using reference TRBV5-4 and TRBJ1-3, is ETGVTQSPTHLIKTRGQQVTLRCSSQSGHNTVSWYQQALGQGPQFIFQYYREEENGRGNFPPRFSGLQFPNYSSELNVNALELDDSALYLCASSSKGQNSGNTIYFGEGSWLTVV.